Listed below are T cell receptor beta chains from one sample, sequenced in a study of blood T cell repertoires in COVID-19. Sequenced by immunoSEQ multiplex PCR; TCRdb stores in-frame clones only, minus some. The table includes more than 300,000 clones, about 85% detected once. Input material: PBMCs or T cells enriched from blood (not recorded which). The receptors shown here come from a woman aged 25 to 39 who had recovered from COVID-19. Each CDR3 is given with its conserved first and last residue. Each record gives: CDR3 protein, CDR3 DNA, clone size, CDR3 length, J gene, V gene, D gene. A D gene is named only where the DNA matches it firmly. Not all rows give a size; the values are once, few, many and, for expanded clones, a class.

CDR3 protein: CASNDRASNYTF
CDR3 DNA: TGTGCCAGCAACGACAGGGCAAGTAACTACACCTTC
clone size: -
CDR3 length: 12
J gene: TRBJ1-2
V gene: TRBV6-5
D gene: TRBD1

CDR3 protein: CASSELLQGSGNTIYF
CDR3 DNA: TGTGCCAGCAGCGAACTTTTACAGGGTTCTGGAAACACCATATATTTT
clone size: -
CDR3 length: 16
J gene: TRBJ1-3
V gene: TRBV6-1
D gene: -

CDR3 protein: CASSVPPGGGTEAFF
CDR3 DNA: TGTGCCAGCAGTGTCCCCCCCGGGGGTGGAACTGAAGCTTTCTTT
clone size: -
CDR3 length: 15
J gene: TRBJ1-1
V gene: TRBV2
D gene: -

CDR3 protein: CASSATSIETQYF
CDR3 DNA: TGTGCCAGCAGCGCGACTAGTATAGAGACCCAGTACTTC
clone size: -
CDR3 length: 13
J gene: TRBJ2-5
V gene: TRBV7-9
D gene: -

CDR3 protein: CASSVGGGDYGYTF
CDR3 DNA: TGTGCCAGCAGCGTAGGAGGGGGAGACTATGGCTACACCTTC
clone size: -
CDR3 length: 14
J gene: TRBJ1-2
V gene: TRBV9
D gene: -

CDR3 protein: CASSLSSAAYGYTF
CDR3 DNA: TGCGCCAGCAGCTTGAGTTCGGCGGCATATGGCTACACCTTC
clone size: -
CDR3 length: 14
J gene: TRBJ1-2
V gene: TRBV5-1
D gene: -

CDR3 protein: CASSLLRTGQNTEAFF
CDR3 DNA: TGTGCCAGCAGTTTACTTAGGACAGGGCAGAACACTGAAGCTTTCTTT
clone size: -
CDR3 length: 16
J gene: TRBJ1-1
V gene: TRBV27
D gene: TRBD1

CDR3 protein: CASSMRRVRGYTF
CDR3 DNA: TGTGCCAGTAGTATGCGCCGGGTCCGTGGCTACACCTTC
clone size: -
CDR3 length: 13
J gene: TRBJ1-2
V gene: TRBV19
D gene: -

CDR3 protein: CASSGQGLEKLFF
CDR3 DNA: TGTGCCAGCAGTGGCCAGGGGCTTGAAAAACTGTTTTTT
clone size: -
CDR3 length: 13
J gene: TRBJ1-4
V gene: TRBV2
D gene: -

CDR3 protein: CASSPFVQGGYGYTF
CDR3 DNA: TGTGCCAGCTCACCATTTGTACAGGGCGGCTATGGCTACACCTTC
clone size: few
CDR3 length: 15
J gene: TRBJ1-2
V gene: TRBV18
D gene: -

CDR3 protein: CASRSGQMNTEAFF
CDR3 DNA: TGTGCCAGTAGATCCGGACAAATGAACACTGAAGCTTTCTTT
clone size: -
CDR3 length: 14
J gene: TRBJ1-1
V gene: TRBV19
D gene: -

CDR3 protein: CASSLGRGEAFF
CDR3 DNA: TGCGCCAGCAGCTTGGGGAGAGGTGAAGCTTTCTTT
clone size: -
CDR3 length: 12
J gene: TRBJ1-1
V gene: TRBV5-1
D gene: -

CDR3 protein: CASSPDPGQLNTEAFF
CDR3 DNA: TGCGCCAGCAGCCCGGACCCGGGACAGTTGAACACTGAAGCTTTCTTT
clone size: once
CDR3 length: 16
J gene: TRBJ1-1
V gene: TRBV5-1
D gene: TRBD1

CDR3 protein: CASSPHGTGYTGELFF
CDR3 DNA: TGTGCCAGCAGCCCTCACGGGACAGGTTACACCGGGGAGCTGTTTTTT
clone size: -
CDR3 length: 16
J gene: TRBJ2-2
V gene: TRBV21-1
D gene: -

CDR3 protein: CASSAAANRGGELFF
CDR3 DNA: TGTGCCAGCAGCGCCGCGGCCAACAGGGGAGGGGAGCTGTTTTTT
clone size: -
CDR3 length: 15
J gene: TRBJ2-2
V gene: TRBV9
D gene: TRBD1

CDR3 protein: CASSADEGEVYNEQFF
CDR3 DNA: TGTGCCAGCAGCGCAGACGAGGGGGAAGTATACAATGAGCAGTTCTTC
clone size: -
CDR3 length: 16
J gene: TRBJ2-1
V gene: TRBV9
D gene: -

CDR3 protein: CASSSTQTGNTIYF
CDR3 DNA: TGTGCCAGCAGCTCCACCCAGACTGGAAACACCATATATTTT
clone size: -
CDR3 length: 14
J gene: TRBJ1-3
V gene: TRBV5-4
D gene: -

CDR3 protein: CAWSSTDINQPQHF
CDR3 DNA: TGTGCCTGGAGTTCGACAGACATAAATCAGCCCCAGCATTTT
clone size: -
CDR3 length: 14
J gene: TRBJ1-5
V gene: TRBV30
D gene: -

CDR3 protein: CASSPRTGRDTEAFF
CDR3 DNA: TGCGCCAGCAGCCCGAGGACAGGGAGGGACACTGAAGCTTTCTTT
clone size: -
CDR3 length: 15
J gene: TRBJ1-1
V gene: TRBV5-1
D gene: TRBD1

CDR3 protein: CASSEGGALNEAFF
CDR3 DNA: TGTGCCAGCAGTGAAGGGGGCGCTCTCAATGAGGCTTTCTTT
clone size: -
CDR3 length: 14
J gene: TRBJ1-1
V gene: TRBV6-1
D gene: -

CDR3 protein: CASTRGGQEWSASGNTIYF
CDR3 DNA: TGTGCCAGCACCCGAGGGGGACAGGAGTGGTCGGCTTCTGGAAACACCATATATTTT
clone size: -
CDR3 length: 19
J gene: TRBJ1-3
V gene: TRBV7-9
D gene: TRBD1

CDR3 protein: CASSLQVTNYGYTF
CDR3 DNA: TGTGCCAGCAGTTTACAGGTTACTAACTATGGCTACACCTTC
clone size: -
CDR3 length: 14
J gene: TRBJ1-2
V gene: TRBV28
D gene: -

CDR3 protein: CAWSGGTVGEHEKLFF
CDR3 DNA: TGTGCCTGGAGTGGCGGGACGGTCGGTGAGCATGAAAAACTGTTTTTT
clone size: -
CDR3 length: 16
J gene: TRBJ1-4
V gene: TRBV30
D gene: -

CDR3 protein: CSVAGTGSHEQYF
CDR3 DNA: TGCAGCGTTGCCGGGACAGGGAGCCACGAGCAGTACTTC
clone size: -
CDR3 length: 13
J gene: TRBJ2-7
V gene: TRBV29-1
D gene: TRBD1

CDR3 protein: CSVESPVPPGYTF
CDR3 DNA: TGCAGCGTTGAATCGCCGGTTCCTCCAGGCTACACCTTC
clone size: -
CDR3 length: 13
J gene: TRBJ1-2
V gene: TRBV29-1
D gene: -

CDR3 protein: CASSYYQDSRYGYTF
CDR3 DNA: TGTGCCAGCAGTTACTACCAGGACAGCCGCTATGGCTACACCTTC
clone size: -
CDR3 length: 15
J gene: TRBJ1-2
V gene: TRBV6-5
D gene: -

CDR3 protein: CSVAPGQGNYGYTF
CDR3 DNA: TGCAGCGTTGCCCCGGGACAGGGGAACTATGGCTACACCTTC
clone size: -
CDR3 length: 14
J gene: TRBJ1-2
V gene: TRBV29-1
D gene: TRBD1

CDR3 protein: CASSPRGRTNTEAFF
CDR3 DNA: TGCGCCAGCAGTCCTAGGGGGCGGACGAACACTGAAGCTTTCTTT
clone size: -
CDR3 length: 15
J gene: TRBJ1-1
V gene: TRBV5-1
D gene: TRBD1

CDR3 protein: CAWRSAGGTEAFF
CDR3 DNA: TGTGCCTGGAGATCCGCGGGGGGCACTGAAGCTTTCTTT
clone size: -
CDR3 length: 13
J gene: TRBJ1-1
V gene: TRBV30
D gene: -

CDR3 protein: CASSTRTGLKTDTQYF
CDR3 DNA: TGTGCCAGCTCAACTCGGACAGGGTTAAAGACAGATACGCAGTATTTT
clone size: -
CDR3 length: 16
J gene: TRBJ2-3
V gene: TRBV18
D gene: TRBD1

CDR3 protein: CATSDPGQAETQYF
CDR3 DNA: TGTGCCACCAGTGATCCGGGACAGGCAGAGACCCAGTACTTC
clone size: -
CDR3 length: 14
J gene: TRBJ2-5
V gene: TRBV24-1
D gene: TRBD1

CDR3 protein: CASSLSSGETQYF
CDR3 DNA: TGTGCCAGCAGCTTAAGTAGCGGAGAGACCCAGTACTTC
clone size: -
CDR3 length: 13
J gene: TRBJ2-5
V gene: TRBV7-2
D gene: -

CDR3 protein: CASTLDGTTNTEAFF
CDR3 DNA: TGTGCCAGCACCTTAGATGGGACAACGAACACTGAAGCTTTCTTT
clone size: once
CDR3 length: 15
J gene: TRBJ1-1
V gene: TRBV6-5
D gene: -

CDR3 protein: CASTIRETQYF
CDR3 DNA: TGTGCCAGCACGATCAGGGAGACCCAGTACTTC
clone size: -
CDR3 length: 11
J gene: TRBJ2-5
V gene: TRBV2
D gene: -

CDR3 protein: CASSQGDRDSSPYGYTF
CDR3 DNA: TGTGCCAGCAGCCAAGGAGATAGGGACAGTTCTCCTTATGGCTACACCTTC
clone size: -
CDR3 length: 17
J gene: TRBJ1-2
V gene: TRBV4-2
D gene: TRBD1

CDR3 protein: CASSPTGGYTEAFF
CDR3 DNA: TGCGCCAGCAGCCCGACGGGCGGGTATACTGAAGCTTTCTTT
clone size: -
CDR3 length: 14
J gene: TRBJ1-1
V gene: TRBV4-1
D gene: -

CDR3 protein: CASSPLGTGLSDAEAFF
CDR3 DNA: TGTGCCAGCAGCCCTCTCGGGACAGGATTGTCGGACGCTGAAGCTTTCTTT
clone size: -
CDR3 length: 17
J gene: TRBJ1-1
V gene: TRBV7-9
D gene: TRBD1

CDR3 protein: CASSLERGLGYGYTF
CDR3 DNA: TGCGCCAGCAGCTTGGAGAGGGGGCTCGGCTATGGCTACACCTTC
clone size: -
CDR3 length: 15
J gene: TRBJ1-2
V gene: TRBV5-1
D gene: TRBD1

CDR3 protein: CASSSGGGLSPLHF
CDR3 DNA: TGTGCCAGCAGCTCCGGGGGGGGTTTGTCACCCCTCCACTTT
clone size: -
CDR3 length: 14
J gene: TRBJ1-6
V gene: TRBV7-8
D gene: -

CDR3 protein: CASSVGTGGLGTEAFF
CDR3 DNA: TGTGCCAGCAGCGTCGGGACAGGGGGCCTTGGGACTGAAGCTTTCTTT
clone size: -
CDR3 length: 16
J gene: TRBJ1-1
V gene: TRBV9
D gene: TRBD1

CDR3 protein: CASSESHPGVPLHF
CDR3 DNA: TGTGCCAGCAGTGAATCACACCCAGGGGTACCCCTCCACTTT
clone size: -
CDR3 length: 14
J gene: TRBJ1-6
V gene: TRBV25-1
D gene: -

CDR3 protein: CASSTPVLQRPQHF
CDR3 DNA: TGTGCCAGTAGTACCCCGGTTCTCCAAAGGCCCCAGCATTTT
clone size: -
CDR3 length: 14
J gene: TRBJ1-5
V gene: TRBV19
D gene: -

CDR3 protein: CASSANSGGVYEQYF
CDR3 DNA: TGCGCCAGCAGCGCGAATAGCGGGGGGGTCTACGAGCAGTACTTC
clone size: -
CDR3 length: 15
J gene: TRBJ2-7
V gene: TRBV5-1
D gene: TRBD2

CDR3 protein: CASREGGVGGYTF
CDR3 DNA: TGTGCCAGCAGGGAAGGGGGCGTGGGCGGCTACACCTTC
clone size: -
CDR3 length: 13
J gene: TRBJ1-2
V gene: TRBV2
D gene: TRBD1

CDR3 protein: CASSQRPGPETQYF
CDR3 DNA: TGTGCCAGCAGCCAGCGCCCAGGGCCGGAGACCCAGTACTTC
clone size: -
CDR3 length: 14
J gene: TRBJ2-5
V gene: TRBV3-1/TRBV3-2
D gene: -

CDR3 protein: CAWSATGGRETQYF
CDR3 DNA: TGTGCCTGGAGTGCTACGGGGGGCCGGGAGACCCAGTACTTC
clone size: -
CDR3 length: 14
J gene: TRBJ2-5
V gene: TRBV30
D gene: -

CDR3 protein: CASSPQGQNTGELFF
CDR3 DNA: TGTGCCAGCTCACCCCAGGGACAGAACACCGGGGAGCTGTTTTTT
clone size: -
CDR3 length: 15
J gene: TRBJ2-2
V gene: TRBV18
D gene: -

CDR3 protein: CASMIFALGGAGSNTEAFF
CDR3 DNA: TGTGCCAGCATGATCTTCGCCCTAGGGGGCGCCGGTTCTAACACTGAAGCTTTCTTT
clone size: -
CDR3 length: 19
J gene: TRBJ1-1
V gene: TRBV7-8
D gene: TRBD1

CDR3 protein: CASSGQGYGYTF
CDR3 DNA: TGTGCCAGCAGTGGACAGGGGTATGGCTACACCTTC
clone size: -
CDR3 length: 12
J gene: TRBJ1-2
V gene: TRBV2
D gene: TRBD1

CDR3 protein: CASSPPGTGSHYGYTF
CDR3 DNA: TGTGCCAGCAGCCCTCCCGGGACAGGTTCACACTATGGCTACACCTTC
clone size: -
CDR3 length: 16
J gene: TRBJ1-2
V gene: TRBV5-6
D gene: TRBD1

CDR3 protein: CASTTGFGNTIYF
CDR3 DNA: TGTGCCAGCACGACAGGGTTTGGAAACACCATATATTTT
clone size: -
CDR3 length: 13
J gene: TRBJ1-3
V gene: TRBV2
D gene: TRBD1

CDR3 protein: CASRGGPTYEQYF
CDR3 DNA: TGTGCCAGCAGGGGAGGGCCGACCTACGAGCAGTACTTC
clone size: -
CDR3 length: 13
J gene: TRBJ2-7
V gene: TRBV27
D gene: TRBD2

CDR3 protein: CAWTKGTVYEQYF
CDR3 DNA: TGTGCCTGGACTAAAGGGACAGTTTACGAGCAGTACTTC
clone size: -
CDR3 length: 13
J gene: TRBJ2-7
V gene: TRBV30
D gene: TRBD1

CDR3 protein: CASSATAFRGTDTQYF
CDR3 DNA: TGTGCCAGCAGCGCGACGGCTTTCAGGGGAACAGATACGCAGTATTTT
clone size: -
CDR3 length: 16
J gene: TRBJ2-3
V gene: TRBV7-9
D gene: -

CDR3 protein: CASSVDSGAGGGYGYTF
CDR3 DNA: TGTGCCAGCAGCGTAGATTCGGGAGCAGGCGGCGGCTATGGCTACACCTTC
clone size: -
CDR3 length: 17
J gene: TRBJ1-2
V gene: TRBV9
D gene: -